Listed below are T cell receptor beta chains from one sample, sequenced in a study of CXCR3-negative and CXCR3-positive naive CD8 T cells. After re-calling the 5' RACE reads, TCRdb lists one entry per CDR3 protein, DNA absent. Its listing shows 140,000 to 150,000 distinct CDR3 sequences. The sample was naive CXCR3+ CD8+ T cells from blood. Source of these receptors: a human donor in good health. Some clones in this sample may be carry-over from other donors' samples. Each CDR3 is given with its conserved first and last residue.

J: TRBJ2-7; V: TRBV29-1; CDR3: CSVWKGGSGAGEQYF
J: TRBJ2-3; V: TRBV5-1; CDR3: CASSLAQAGGTDTQYF
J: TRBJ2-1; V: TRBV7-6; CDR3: CASSLFESLEQFF
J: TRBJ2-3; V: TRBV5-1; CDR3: CASSSGTSAIPSTDTQYF
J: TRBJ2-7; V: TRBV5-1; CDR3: CASSEGPAENYEQYF
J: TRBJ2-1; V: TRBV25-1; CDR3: CASGSGRAYNEQFF
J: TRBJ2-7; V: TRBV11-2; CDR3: CASSLVQLAGYEQYF
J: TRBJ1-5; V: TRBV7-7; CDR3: CASSLAQGQPQHF
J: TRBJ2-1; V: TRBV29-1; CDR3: CSALAEGYYNEQFF
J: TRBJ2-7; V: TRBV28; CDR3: CASRRKPGSIPYEQYF
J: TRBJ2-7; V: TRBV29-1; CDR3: CSARGLSSYEQYF
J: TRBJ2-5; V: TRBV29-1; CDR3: CSVAGGQEETQYF
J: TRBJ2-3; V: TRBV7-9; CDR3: CASSLPGLPADTQYF